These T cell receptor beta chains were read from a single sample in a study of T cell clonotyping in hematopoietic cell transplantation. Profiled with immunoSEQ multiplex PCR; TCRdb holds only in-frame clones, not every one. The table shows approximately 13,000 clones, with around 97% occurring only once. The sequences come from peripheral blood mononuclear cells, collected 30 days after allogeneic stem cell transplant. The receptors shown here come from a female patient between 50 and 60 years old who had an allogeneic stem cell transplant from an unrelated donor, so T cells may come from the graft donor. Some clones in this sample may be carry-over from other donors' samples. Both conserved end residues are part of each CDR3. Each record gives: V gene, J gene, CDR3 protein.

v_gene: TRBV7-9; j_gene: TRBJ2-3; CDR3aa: CASSSSGGTDTQYF
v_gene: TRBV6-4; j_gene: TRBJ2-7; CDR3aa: CASRATSSWGEQYF
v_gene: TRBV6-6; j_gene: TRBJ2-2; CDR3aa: CASSYGYTGELFF
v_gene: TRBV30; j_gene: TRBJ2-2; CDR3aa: CAWRSTNTGELFF
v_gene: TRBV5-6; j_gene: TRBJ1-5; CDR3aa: CASSLLGWNQPQHF
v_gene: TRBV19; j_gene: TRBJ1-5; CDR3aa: CASSKGRLSNQPQHF
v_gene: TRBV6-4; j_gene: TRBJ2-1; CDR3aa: CASSDFGRRGDYNEQFF
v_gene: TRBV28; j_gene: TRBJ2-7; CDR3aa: CASSFELAGGSSYEQYF
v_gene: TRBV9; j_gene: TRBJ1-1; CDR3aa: CASSVGSGPHTEAFF
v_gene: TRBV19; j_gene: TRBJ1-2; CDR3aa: CASRVLPGGRGGYTF
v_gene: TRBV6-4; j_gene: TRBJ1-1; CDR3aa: CASSAFDSSTEAFF
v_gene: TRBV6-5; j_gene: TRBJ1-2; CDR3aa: CASTQGGGANYGYTF
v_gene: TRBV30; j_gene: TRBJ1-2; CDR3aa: CAWSVPRLEGFSPSYGYTF
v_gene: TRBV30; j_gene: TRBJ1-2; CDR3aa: CAWSSGFGYTF
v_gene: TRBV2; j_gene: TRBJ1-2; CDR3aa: CASSEATSYGYTF
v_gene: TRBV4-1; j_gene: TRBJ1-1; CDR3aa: CASSLWVGGNTEAFF
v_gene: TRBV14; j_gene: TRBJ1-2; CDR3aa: CASSHGQGEGYGYTF
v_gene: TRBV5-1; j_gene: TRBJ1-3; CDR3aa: CASSSGASGNTIYF
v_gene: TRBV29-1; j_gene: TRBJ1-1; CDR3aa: CSVETPGGVRGHTEAFF
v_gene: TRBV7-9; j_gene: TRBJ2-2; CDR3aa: CASSLLAGELFF
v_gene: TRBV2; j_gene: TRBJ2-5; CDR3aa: CASTGAGWGKETQYF
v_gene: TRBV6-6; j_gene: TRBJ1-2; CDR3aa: CASRLAGSNYGYTF
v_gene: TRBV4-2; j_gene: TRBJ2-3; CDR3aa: CASSQEREGGSDTQYF
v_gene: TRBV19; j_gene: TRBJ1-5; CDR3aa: CASSPRGRLDQPQHF
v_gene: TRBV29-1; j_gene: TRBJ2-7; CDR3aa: CSVFFPGAAGFEQYF
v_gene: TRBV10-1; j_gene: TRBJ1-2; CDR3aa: CASSESRGTGGAPTLGYTF
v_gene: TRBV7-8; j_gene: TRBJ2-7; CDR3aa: CASSLGGGPLYEQYF
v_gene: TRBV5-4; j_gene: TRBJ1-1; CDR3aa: CASSWRPGTVGEAFF
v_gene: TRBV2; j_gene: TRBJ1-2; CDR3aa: CASSRQNRNYGYTF
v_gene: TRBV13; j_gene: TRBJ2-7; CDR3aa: CASSPVSSYEQYF
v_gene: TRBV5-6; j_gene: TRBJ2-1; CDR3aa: CASRSGTGGNNEQFF
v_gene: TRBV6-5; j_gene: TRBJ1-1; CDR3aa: CASKTGANTEAFF
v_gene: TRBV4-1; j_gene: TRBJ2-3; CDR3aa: CASSQEGLVSTDTQYF
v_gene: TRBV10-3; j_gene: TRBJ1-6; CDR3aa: CAISDRVDNSPLHF
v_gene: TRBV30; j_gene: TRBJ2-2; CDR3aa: CAWSVTVNTGELFF
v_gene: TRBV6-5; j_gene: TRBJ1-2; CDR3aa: CASTRGREHGYTF